Below, 20 T cell receptor beta chains from the same sample are listed, as sequenced in a study of beta chain features in type 1 diabetes (dated by TCRdb to between 2017 and 2018). Libraries were prepared through the immunoSEQ multiplex PCR assay. The entire isolated RNA was reverse transcribed using the High Capacity cDNA Reverse Transcription Kit, and thus expressed TCRB transcripts were sequenced. As stored in TCRdb, this immuneACCESS dataset retains in-frame rearrangements with V and J assigned. A fraction of the clones does not appear; measured against another copy, unresolved V genes explain less than half of the discrepancy, and the remainder lacks a known reason. Within this sample are 250,000 to 300,000 clones, with approximately 8% of them counted one time only. Of the sample, over 0.8% falls within the top ten clones. Sequencing used central memory CD4+ T cells from blood. These receptors were taken from a woman between 18 and 29 years old in good health.

The chain carries TRBV28 and TRBJ1-6; D call uncertain. Trimming took off 1 base at V and 14 bases at J, with 9 bases between the two ends. The CDR3 runs 12 residues. The V gene's germline CDR1 is MDHEN and CDR2 SYDVKM. This chain's CDR3 is CASSLLQSTLHF. DNA for the CDR3: TGTGCCAGCAGTTTATTGCAGTCCACCCTCCACTTT.

This clone was recorded a few times. The chain carries TRBV19 and TRBJ2-6, with 9 bases aligning to TRBD1. Germline CDR1 LNHDA, CDR2 SQIVND (reference sequence). The length of the CDR3 is 19 residues. V lost 6 bases to trimming and J lost 2 bases; unmatched junction nucleotides: 14. CDR3 protein: CASSKHIGTGRAGANVLTF. CDR3 nucleotide sequence: TGTGCCAGTAGCAAACACATCGGGACAGGGAGGGCTGGGGCCAACGTCCTGACTTTC.

This clone has just a few counts. The rearrangement uses TRBV7-9 and TRBJ2-1, with D maybe TRBD2 (5 bases). Trimming took 6 bases from V and 3 from J, leaving 15 bases between them. Germline CDR1 SEHNR, CDR2 FQNEAQ (reference sequence). This CDR3 has 15 residues. This chain's CDR3 is CASRLASGNYNEQFF. CDR3 coding DNA: TGTGCCAGCAGGCTCGCAAGCGGCAACTACAATGAGCAGTTCTTC.

The rearrangement joins TRBV4-3 to TRBJ1-6, with D perhaps TRBD1 (5 bases). The CDR3 is made up of 15 amino acids. Germline V gene lookup returns CDR1 LGHNA and CDR2 YSLEER. With 4 bases removed from V and 8 bases from J, the gap between germline ends came to 15 bases. For the CDR3, the DNA is TGCGCCAGCAGCCTGGGGGGGGGAGAGGATTCACCCCTCCACTTT. As protein: CASSLGGGEDSPLHF.

The table lists this clone with a few counts. The chain recombines TRBV9 with TRBJ2-2; no clear D. The germline CDR1 and CDR2 sequences are SGDLS and YYNGEE. Trimming removed 4 bases from V and 4 bases from J, with 8 bases in between. This CDR3 contains 13 residues. This CDR3 reads CASSPLRTGELFF. For the CDR3, the DNA is TGTGCCAGCAGCCCCCTTCGCACCGGGGAGCTGTTTTTT.

V is TRBV5-1 and J is TRBJ1-1; D remains ambiguous. In germline, CDR1 is SGHRS, CDR2 YFSETQ. Trimming took 1 base from V and 4 from J, leaving 11 bases between them. The CDR3 is made up of 14 amino acids. The CDR3 loop reads CASSLNGGGTEAFF. In nucleotides, the CDR3 is TGCGCCAGCAGCTTGAACGGCGGCGGCACTGAAGCTTTCTTT. The full variable domain, completed using reference TRBV5-1 and TRBJ1-1, is KAGVTQTPRYLIKTRGQQVTLSCSPISGHRSVSWYQQTPGQGLQFLFEYFSETQRNKGNFPGRFSGRQFSNSRSEMNVSTLELGDSALYLCASSLNGGGTEAFFGQGTRLTVV.

The sample holds many counts of this clone. This rearrangement joins TRBV7-2 to TRBJ2-1; 12 bases match TRBD2. The CDR3 totals 16 residues. The germline gives CDR1 SGHTA, CDR2 FQGNSA. The V and J ends lost 2 bases and 9 bases, in that order; junction bases with no gene match: 8. CDR3 amino acids: CASSLQGGTSGLEQFF. As DNA, the CDR3 is TGTGCCAGCAGCTTACAGGGCGGGACTAGCGGGCTTGAGCAGTTCTTC.

This clone has only a few counts. The chain combines TRBV30 with TRBJ2-2; possibly TRBD1 for D (6 bases). V gave up 7 bases and J gave up 4 bases, with 16 bases separating them. CDR1 is GTSNPN and CDR2 is SVGIG in the germline V gene (reference sequence). The CDR3 is 14 residues long. In DNA, the CDR3 is TGTGCCTCATGGGGGCGGACGAGCACCGGGGAGCTGTTTTTT. Its protein is CASWGRTSTGELFF.

V gene TRBV27 combines with J gene TRBJ2-3, with 7 nucleotides matching TRBD1. Germline assignment: CDR1 MNHEY and CDR2 SMNVEV (reference sequence). The V gene end was trimmed by 11 bases and the J gene end by 1 base; junction bases not matched to a gene: 24. The CDR3 consists of 19 residues. In DNA, the CDR3 is TGTGCCCCCCATCCCGGGACAGTCTTCTTAGGGGGTTGCACAGATACGCAGTATTTT. It encodes CAPHPGTVFLGGCTDTQYF.

The chain recombines TRBV4-1 with TRBJ2-5, with TRBD2 identical over 7 bases. The CDR3 spans 18 residues. CDR1 MGHRA and CDR2 YSYEKL come from the germline V gene. After removal of 1 base from V and 2 bases from J, the junction contained 13 bases not matched to a gene. The CDR3 DNA reads as TGCGCCAGCAGCCAAGTCTCGATTGAACTAGCGCAACAAGAGACCCAGTACTTC. Its protein is CASSQVSIELAQQETQYF.

This clone was counted at least ten times. The chain is built from TRBV10-3 and TRBJ2-7; D remains unclear. V dropped 6 bases and J dropped 0 bases, with 12 bases sitting between them. CDR1 is ENHRY, CDR2 SYGVKD, per germline. This CDR3 is 14 amino acids long. The CDR3 region has the DNA TGTGCCATCAGGGCCCGAGAAAGCTCCTACGAGCAGTACTTC. As protein: CAIRARESSYEQYF.

The chain joins TRBV5-6 to TRBJ1-4; the D gene is possibly TRBD1 (6 bases). CDR3 length: 15 residues. The germline V gene encodes CDR1 SGHDT and CDR2 YYEEEE. V was pared by 0 bases and J by 10 bases, with 16 bases between. In nucleotides, the CDR3 is TGTGCCAGCAGCTTGGTCGGGACACGGCGGGGAAAACTGTTTTTT. The encoded protein is CASSLVGTRRGKLFF.

There are many counts of this clone. The chain links TRBV7-2 to TRBJ2-1; unclear D gene. CDR3 length equals 11 residues. V was clipped by 5 bases and J by 5 bases, with 4 bases between them. CDR1 and CDR2 (germline): SGHTA, FQGNSA. The CDR3 DNA follows: TGTGCCAGCAGCCCTGACAATGAGCAGTTCTTC. Protein: CASSPDNEQFF.

This chain joins TRBV5-4 and TRBJ1-1; D might be TRBD1 (5 bases). Germline CDR1 reads SGHNT; CDR2 reads YYREEE (reference sequence). The CDR3 covers 16 residues. Trimming took 4 bases from V and 0 from J, leaving 16 bases between them. The CDR3 DNA follows: TGTGCCAGCAGCCCGCGACCCCAAGGGGTGAACACTGAAGCTTTCTTT. Amino acid sequence: CASSPRPQGVNTEAFF. Variable domain in full (rest from reference TRBV5-4 and TRBJ1-1): ETGVTQSPTHLIKTRGQQVTLRCSSQSGHNTVSWYQQALGQGPQFIFQYYREEENGRGNFPPRFSGLQFPNYSSELNVNALELDDSALYLCASSPRPQGVNTEAFFGQGTRLTVV.

This clone was observed at least ten times. The CDR3 here is CASSLVQGARLAGVFF. As DNA, the CDR3 is TGCGCCAGCAGCTTGGTGCAGGGGGCGAGACTAGCGGGAGTCTTCTTC. This sequence joins TRBV5-1 and TRBJ2-1; TRBD2 aligns across 12 bases. The germline gives CDR1 SGHRS, CDR2 YFSETQ. Unmatched junction bases numbered 14, after V lost 0 bases and J lost 16 bases. This CDR3 region has 16 residues.

The chain links TRBV28 to TRBJ2-4; D may correspond to TRBD1 or TRBD2 (5 bases each). V was cut by 5 bases and J by 0 bases, with 14 bases left in between. The CDR3 loop spans 16 amino acids. CDR1 and CDR2 (germline): MDHEN, SYDVKM. CDR3 bases: TGTGCCAGCAGTCAAGAGGGGTTCCTAGCCAAAAACATTCAGTACTTC. Encoded protein: CASSQEGFLAKNIQYF.

The sample holds a few counts of this clone. The chain employs TRBV6-5 and TRBJ2-3, with D unclear. The germline V gene encodes CDR1 MNHEY and CDR2 SVGAGI. V shed 8 bases and J shed 5 bases, with 14 bases lying between them. The CDR3 is made up of 13 amino acids. CDR3 sequence: CASRLSSVDTQYF. In DNA, the CDR3 is TGTGCCAGCCGCCTATCCTCAGTAGATACGCAGTATTTT.

The J gene is TRBJ1-3, the V gene TRBV27; D is ambiguous. CDR1 is MNHEY, CDR2 SMNVEV, per germline (reference sequence). Trimming removed 8 bases from V and 2 bases from J, with 10 bases in between. The CDR3 sequence is 13 residues long. CDR3 sequence reads: CASAPGPGNTIYF. CDR3 nucleotides: TGTGCCAGCGCCCCTGGCCCTGGAAACACCATATATTTT.

This clone was seen a few times. This sequence joins TRBV9 and TRBJ2-1; D possibly matches TRBD1 or TRBD2 (6 bases each). CDR3 size: 15 residues. Trimming removed 3 bases from V and 3 bases from J, with 13 bases in between. Germline loops: CDR1 SGDLS, CDR2 YYNGEE. DNA for the CDR3: TGTGCCAGCAGCGAAAGGGGGGACAACTACAATGAGCAGTTCTTC. Its protein product is CASSERGDNYNEQFF.

This chain links TRBV29-1 with TRBJ2-3, with TRBD2 matching 8 bases. With V trimmed by 7 bases and J by 5 bases, 11 bases remained unmatched. The CDR3 is made up of 14 amino acids. CDR1 is SQVTM and CDR2 is ANQGSEA in the germline V gene. This CDR3 is CSERSGRGVDTQYF. CDR3 sequence (DNA): TGCAGCGAAAGAAGCGGGAGAGGGGTAGATACGCAGTATTTT.